Each of the 24 T cell receptor beta chains below was sequenced from the same sample in a study of OX40 agonist ivuxolimab in advanced cancers. Repertoires were generated with immunoSEQ multiplex PCR, while TCRdb's copy carries only in-frame clones and drops some. The data contain about 60,000 clones, about 86% of them seen just once; the ten biggest clones take up 12%. The sequenced sample was CD4+ or CD8+ T cells sorted from blood, obtained in a trial of the OX40 agonist ivuxolimab. These receptors were taken from an adult with an advanced solid tumor such as melanoma, head and neck, liver or kidney cancer.

This clone came up once. The genes are TRBV7-9 and TRBJ2-5; D is uncertain. V was pared by 5 bases and J by 4 bases, with 11 bases between. From germline, CDR1 is SEHNR and CDR2 FQNEAQ (reference sequence). The CDR3 runs to 13 residues. The CDR3 bases are TGTGCCAGCAGCCAAGACACATCAGAGACCCAGTACTTC. Protein product: CASSQDTSETQYF.

The CDR3 region is CASSTSWGVFTDTQYF. The CDR3, as DNA: TGTGCCAGCAGCACCTCCTGGGGGGTTTTCACAGATACGCAGTATTTT. The chain joins TRBV9 to TRBJ2-3; possibly TRBD2 for D (6 bases). Per the germline V gene, CDR1 is SGDLS and CDR2 is YYNGEE. Deletions cut 4 bases from V and 2 bases from J, with 17 bases between. This CDR3 region has 16 residues.

The J gene is TRBJ1-2, the V gene TRBV13; D is unresolved. The germline V gene has CDR1 PRHDT and CDR2 FYEKMQ (reference sequence). The CDR3 sequence is 15 residues long. Trimming took 0 bases from V and 7 from J, leaving 15 bases between them. The DNA for the CDR3 is TGTGCCAGCAGCTTAGGCCAACAGAGGAGGGTTGGCTACACCTTC. Protein sequence: CASSLGQQRRVGYTF.

The CDR3 loop is CASSTASKPYEQYF. DNA of the CDR3: TGCGCCAGCAGCACGGCTTCTAAGCCCTACGAGCAGTACTTC. J is TRBJ2-7 and V is TRBV5-1; D call uncertain. Germline V gene data show CDR1 as SGHRS and CDR2 as YFSETQ. Trimming took off 4 bases at V and 2 bases at J, with 13 bases between the two ends. CDR3 size: 14 residues.

A word on this clone: The germline gene is not matched at one end of the junction; a read error may be the cause. The V and J genes are TRBV7-9 and TRBJ2-3, with 9 bases aligning to TRBD2. Germline CDR1 reads SEHNR; CDR2 reads FQNEAQ (reference sequence). The CDR3 length is 14 residues. The DNA for the CDR3 is TGTGCCAGCAGATTAGCGGGGGGCACAGATACGCAGTATTTT. Translating gives CASRLAGGTDTQYF.

The chain recombines TRBV6-5 with TRBJ2-7, with TRBD2 identical over 7 bases. The CDR3 is 13 residues long. V shed 8 bases and J 5 bases; nucleotides not matched to a gene: 9. CDR1 is MNHEY, CDR2 SVGAGI, per germline. CDR3 sequence reads: CASSGLGLNEQYF. DNA of the CDR3: TGTGCCAGCTCAGGACTAGGGCTAAACGAGCAGTACTTC.

The rearrangement joins TRBV27 to TRBJ2-2; tentative D call: TRBD1 (7 bases). CDR1 and CDR2 from the germline V gene are MNHEY and SMNVEV (reference sequence). V dropped 5 bases and J dropped 4 bases, with 20 bases sitting between them. The CDR3 is 17 amino acids. The CDR3 DNA is TGTGCCAGCAGTCCGAGGTCCGGGACAGCGGGCACCGGGGAGCTGTTTTTT. Its protein is CASSPRSGTAGTGELFF.

The rearrangement joins TRBV29-1 to TRBJ2-3; D might be TRBD1 (6 bases). CDR1 and CDR2 (germline): SQVTM, ANQGSEA. CDR3 length: 15 amino acids. V lost 4 bases, J lost 5 bases, and 19 bases lay in between. The CDR3 here is CSVVVGARSRDTQYF. The DNA of the CDR3 is TGCAGCGTTGTTGTGGGGGCTCGCAGTCGAGATACGCAGTATTTT.

This chain links TRBV4-1 with TRBJ1-1, with 10 bases lining up with TRBD1. This CDR3 has 15 amino acids. Germline V gene lookup returns CDR1 MGHRA and CDR2 YSYEKL. V trimming: 4 bases; J trimming: 7 bases; junction bases outside the gene matches: 9. The chain's CDR3 is CASSRAIGQGGEAFF. For the CDR3, the DNA is TGCGCCAGCAGCCGAGCAATTGGACAGGGGGGTGAAGCTTTCTTT.

In its sample, this clone was seen a few times. The chain carries TRBV25-1 and TRBJ2-4, with 9 bases fitting TRBD1. The germline gives CDR1 MGHDK, CDR2 SYGVNS. V lost 1 base and J lost 12; bases outside the gene matches: 13. The CDR3 covers 16 residues. CDR3: CASSELGTGLGTPQYF. The CDR3 nucleotides are TGTGCCAGCAGTGAATTGGGGACAGGGCTCGGAACCCCTCAGTACTTC.

The chain has TRBV7-2 and TRBJ1-1; a weak D match, TRBD1 (5 bases). V gave up 5 bases and J gave up 2 bases, with 15 bases separating them. Looked up from germline, CDR1 is SGHTA and CDR2 is FQGNSA. The CDR3 is made up of 15 amino acids. CDR3 protein: CASSPRAGKNTEAFF. In nucleotides, the CDR3 is TGTGCCAGCAGCCCCCGGGCAGGGAAAAACACTGAAGCTTTCTTT.

The chain joins TRBV28 to TRBJ2-3; 8 nucleotides agree with TRBD2. Trimming at V came to 7 bases and at J to 0 bases, leaving 6 bases not matched to a gene. This CDR3 contains 15 residues. CDR1 and CDR2 from the germline V gene are MDHEN and SYDVKM. The CDR3 DNA reads TGTGCCAGCACCGTACTAGCGGTTAGCACAGATACGCAGTATTTT. Translating it yields CASTVLAVSTDTQYF.

This rearrangement joins TRBV27 to TRBJ1-2, with no clear D. Trimming removed 6 bases from V and 0 bases from J, with 14 bases in between. CDR1 and CDR2 from the germline V gene are MNHEY and SMNVEV (reference sequence). CDR3 length: 15 residues. The CDR3 here is CASSHRRQANYGYTF. The CDR3 nucleotides read TGTGCCAGCAGCCATAGGCGGCAGGCTAACTATGGCTACACCTTC.

The rearrangement links TRBV28 to TRBJ1-2; 8 nucleotides line up with TRBD1. Germline lookup yields CDR1 MDHEN and CDR2 SYDVKM. The CDR3 loop spans 18 amino acids. The trim removed 4 bases at V and 3 bases at J, leaving 16 bases unmatched. CDR3 region: CASSSRTGKHLRYYGYTF. The CDR3 region has the DNA TGTGCCAGCAGTTCTAGGACAGGGAAACATCTAAGATACTATGGCTACACCTTC.

The CDR3 loop reads CASSEAGPEAFF. For the CDR3, the DNA is TGTGCCAGCAGTGAAGCCGGTCCTGAAGCTTTCTTT. The gene calls are TRBV2 and TRBJ1-1; D remains unclear. Germline CDR1 SNHLY, CDR2 FYNNEI. Trimming left V 0 bases short and J 6 bases short, with 5 bases between. The CDR3 extends over 12 amino acids. Full variable domain (missing parts from reference TRBV2 and TRBJ1-1): EPEVTQTPSHQVTQMGQEVILRCVPISNHLYFYWYRQILGQKVEFLVSFYNNEISEKSEIFDDQFSVERPDGSNFTLKIRSTKLEDSAMYFCASSEAGPEAFFGQGTRLTVV.

The chain employs TRBV7-9 and TRBJ1-2, with TRBD1 matching over 7 bases. Germline CDR1 and CDR2: SEHNR and FQNEAQ (reference sequence). The trim removed 1 base at V and 5 bases at J, leaving 13 bases unmatched. CDR3 length: 17 amino acids. The CDR3: CASSLGDSPSRGYGYTF. Written as DNA, the CDR3 is TGTGCCAGCAGCTTAGGGGACAGCCCAAGCCGGGGTTATGGCTACACCTTC.

This clone was observed once. The CDR3 DNA reads as TGTGCCAGCAGCTCCGCCAAGGGGTTGGTTGCTGAAGCTTTCTTT. Translated, it gives CASSSAKGLVAEAFF. The chain is built from TRBV5-8 and TRBJ1-1; D perhaps matches TRBD1 (5 bases). V dropped 3 bases and J dropped 6 bases, with 18 bases sitting between them. The CDR3 sequence is 15 residues long. Per the germline V gene, CDR1 is SGHTS and CDR2 is YDEGEE.

The rearrangement joins TRBV6-1 to TRBJ2-1; D not certain. Deletions cut 6 bases from V and 0 bases from J, with 9 bases between. In germline, CDR1 is MNHNS, CDR2 SASEGT. The length of the CDR3 is 14 residues. The CDR3 DNA follows: TGTGCCAGCAGCGCTACGTTCTCCTACAATGAGCAGTTCTTC. It encodes CASSATFSYNEQFF.

The rearrangement joins TRBV18 to TRBJ1-2; 9 positions agree with TRBD1. The ends lost 5 bases at V and 4 bases at J; junction bases unmatched: 11. The CDR3 runs to 16 residues. CDR1 is KGHSH, CDR2 LQKENI, per germline. This CDR3 reads CASSRPGQGIGYGYTF. The CDR3 nucleotides read TGTGCCAGCTCAAGACCGGGACAGGGTATCGGCTATGGCTACACCTTC. The whole variable domain, remainder taken from reference TRBV18 and TRBJ1-2, is NAGVMQNPRHLVRRRGQEARLRCSPMKGHSHVYWYRQLPEEGLKFMVYLQKENIIDESGMPKERFSAEFPKEGPSILRIQQVVRGDSAAYFCASSRPGQGIGYGYTFGSGTRLTVV.

This sequence joins TRBV6-5 and TRBJ2-7, with 9 positions matching TRBD1. The CDR3 contains 14 residues. The ends lost 6 bases at V and 5 bases at J; junction bases unmatched: 8. Germline assignment: CDR1 MNHEY and CDR2 SVGAGI. In DNA, the CDR3 is TGTGCCAGCAGCAGGAGGGACAGGGTCCACGAGCAGTACTTC. Amino acids: CASSRRDRVHEQYF.

The rearrangement joins TRBV7-9 to TRBJ2-5; tentatively, D is TRBD2 (5 bases). Between the trimmed V and J ends, which lost 0 bases and 3 bases, there was a span of 11 bases. Germline V CDR1 and CDR2: SEHNR, FQNEAQ (reference sequence). The CDR3 covers 15 residues. CDR3 in amino acids: CASSLARAGEETQYF. CDR3 bases: TGTGCCAGCAGCTTAGCGAGGGCAGGAGAAGAGACCCAGTACTTC. The full variable domain, completed using reference TRBV7-9 and TRBJ2-5, is DTGVSQNPRHKITKRGQNVTFRCDPISEHNRLYWYRQTLGQGPEFLTYFQNEAQLEKSRLLSDRFSAERPKGSFSTLEIQRTEQGDSAMYLCASSLARAGEETQYFGPGTRLLVL.

This chain links TRBV19 with TRBJ2-3, with TRBD1 as a possible D gene (5 bases). Germline V gene sequence: CDR1 LNHDA, CDR2 SQIVND (reference sequence). V dropped 3 bases and J dropped 5 bases, with 15 bases sitting between them. The CDR3 consists of 15 residues. The CDR3 bases are TGTGCCAGTAGTATTGGGGCCAAAAAGGGAGATACGCAGTATTTT. This codes for CASSIGAKKGDTQYF.

V and J are TRBV19 and TRBJ1-2, with D tentatively TRBD1 (5 bases). Looked up from germline, CDR1 is LNHDA and CDR2 is SQIVND (reference sequence). The CDR3 totals 16 residues. Trimming pared 4 bases from V and 4 bases from J, leaving 19 bases between. The CDR3 DNA reads as TGTGCCAGTAGTACGCTGGTGGGGCAGCTCTCCTATGGCTACACCTTC. Encoded protein: CASSTLVGQLSYGYTF.

This chain connects TRBV2 to TRBJ2-7; weak D call: TRBD1 (5 bases). In germline, CDR1 is SNHLY, CDR2 FYNNEI. With 0 bases removed from V and 2 bases from J, the gap between germline ends came to 11 bases. The CDR3 loop spans 15 amino acids. The DNA for the CDR3 is TGTGCCAGCAGTGAAGCGTCAGGGATTCCCTACGAGCAGTACTTC. Translated, it gives CASSEASGIPYEQYF.